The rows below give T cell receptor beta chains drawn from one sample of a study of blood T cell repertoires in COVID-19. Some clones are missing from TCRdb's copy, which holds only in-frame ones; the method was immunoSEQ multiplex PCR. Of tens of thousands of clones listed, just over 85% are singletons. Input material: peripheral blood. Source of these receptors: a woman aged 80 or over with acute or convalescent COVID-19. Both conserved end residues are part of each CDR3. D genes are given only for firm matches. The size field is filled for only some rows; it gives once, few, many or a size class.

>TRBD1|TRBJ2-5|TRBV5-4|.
CASSVTGGTYQETQYF
TGTGCCAGCAGCGTGACAGGGGGCACGTACCAAGAGACCCAGTACTTC
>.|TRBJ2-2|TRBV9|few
CASSAQGGWAGELFF
TGTGCCAGCAGCGCCCAAGGGGGATGGGCCGGGGAGCTGTTTTTT
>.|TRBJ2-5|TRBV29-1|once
CSVQGRVTKTQYF
TGCAGCGTCCAGGGGAGGGTAACAAAGACCCAGTACTTC
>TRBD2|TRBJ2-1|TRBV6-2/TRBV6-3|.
CASSTQAGGLHEQFF
TGTGCCAGCAGTACCCAAGCGGGGGGGCTCCATGAGCAGTTCTTC
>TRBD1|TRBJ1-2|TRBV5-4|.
CASSTGQGLGFGYTF
TGTGCCAGCAGCACGGGACAGGGCCTAGGTTTTGGCTACACCTTC
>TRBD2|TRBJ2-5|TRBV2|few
CASTGLAGYRYQETQYF
TGTGCCAGCACCGGACTAGCGGGATATCGGTACCAAGAGACCCAGTACTTC
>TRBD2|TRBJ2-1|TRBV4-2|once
CASSPRLAGGLGGFNEQFF
TGTGCCAGCAGCCCCAGACTAGCGGGGGGGCTCGGGGGATTCAATGAGCAGTTCTTC
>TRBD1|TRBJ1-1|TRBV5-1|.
CASSFTGETEAFF
TGCGCCAGCAGCTTCACAGGGGAAACTGAAGCTTTCTTT
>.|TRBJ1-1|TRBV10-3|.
CAISEGRSNTEAFF
TGTGCCATCAGTGAGGGCAGGTCCAACACTGAAGCTTTCTTT
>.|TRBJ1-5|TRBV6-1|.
CASSEAPGISNQPQHF
TGTGCCAGCAGTGAAGCGCCGGGGATTAGCAATCAGCCCCAGCATTTT
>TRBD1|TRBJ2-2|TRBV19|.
CASSINRGPGELFF
TGTGCCAGTAGTATAAACAGGGGGCCCGGGGAGCTGTTTTTT
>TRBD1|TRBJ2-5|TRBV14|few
CASSQGQGRTQETQYF
TGTGCCAGCAGCCAGGGACAGGGGAGGACCCAAGAGACCCAGTACTTC
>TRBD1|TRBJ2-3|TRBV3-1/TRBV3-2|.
CASSHRQGADTQYF
TGTGCCAGCAGCCACCGACAGGGAGCAGATACGCAGTATTTT
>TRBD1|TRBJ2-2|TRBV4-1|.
CASSQLWTGTGELFF
TGCGCCAGCAGCCAACTCTGGACAGGGACCGGGGAGCTGTTTTTT
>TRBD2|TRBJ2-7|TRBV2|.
CASSDTGLAKHEQYF
TGTGCCAGCAGCGATACGGGACTAGCAAAACACGAGCAGTACTTC